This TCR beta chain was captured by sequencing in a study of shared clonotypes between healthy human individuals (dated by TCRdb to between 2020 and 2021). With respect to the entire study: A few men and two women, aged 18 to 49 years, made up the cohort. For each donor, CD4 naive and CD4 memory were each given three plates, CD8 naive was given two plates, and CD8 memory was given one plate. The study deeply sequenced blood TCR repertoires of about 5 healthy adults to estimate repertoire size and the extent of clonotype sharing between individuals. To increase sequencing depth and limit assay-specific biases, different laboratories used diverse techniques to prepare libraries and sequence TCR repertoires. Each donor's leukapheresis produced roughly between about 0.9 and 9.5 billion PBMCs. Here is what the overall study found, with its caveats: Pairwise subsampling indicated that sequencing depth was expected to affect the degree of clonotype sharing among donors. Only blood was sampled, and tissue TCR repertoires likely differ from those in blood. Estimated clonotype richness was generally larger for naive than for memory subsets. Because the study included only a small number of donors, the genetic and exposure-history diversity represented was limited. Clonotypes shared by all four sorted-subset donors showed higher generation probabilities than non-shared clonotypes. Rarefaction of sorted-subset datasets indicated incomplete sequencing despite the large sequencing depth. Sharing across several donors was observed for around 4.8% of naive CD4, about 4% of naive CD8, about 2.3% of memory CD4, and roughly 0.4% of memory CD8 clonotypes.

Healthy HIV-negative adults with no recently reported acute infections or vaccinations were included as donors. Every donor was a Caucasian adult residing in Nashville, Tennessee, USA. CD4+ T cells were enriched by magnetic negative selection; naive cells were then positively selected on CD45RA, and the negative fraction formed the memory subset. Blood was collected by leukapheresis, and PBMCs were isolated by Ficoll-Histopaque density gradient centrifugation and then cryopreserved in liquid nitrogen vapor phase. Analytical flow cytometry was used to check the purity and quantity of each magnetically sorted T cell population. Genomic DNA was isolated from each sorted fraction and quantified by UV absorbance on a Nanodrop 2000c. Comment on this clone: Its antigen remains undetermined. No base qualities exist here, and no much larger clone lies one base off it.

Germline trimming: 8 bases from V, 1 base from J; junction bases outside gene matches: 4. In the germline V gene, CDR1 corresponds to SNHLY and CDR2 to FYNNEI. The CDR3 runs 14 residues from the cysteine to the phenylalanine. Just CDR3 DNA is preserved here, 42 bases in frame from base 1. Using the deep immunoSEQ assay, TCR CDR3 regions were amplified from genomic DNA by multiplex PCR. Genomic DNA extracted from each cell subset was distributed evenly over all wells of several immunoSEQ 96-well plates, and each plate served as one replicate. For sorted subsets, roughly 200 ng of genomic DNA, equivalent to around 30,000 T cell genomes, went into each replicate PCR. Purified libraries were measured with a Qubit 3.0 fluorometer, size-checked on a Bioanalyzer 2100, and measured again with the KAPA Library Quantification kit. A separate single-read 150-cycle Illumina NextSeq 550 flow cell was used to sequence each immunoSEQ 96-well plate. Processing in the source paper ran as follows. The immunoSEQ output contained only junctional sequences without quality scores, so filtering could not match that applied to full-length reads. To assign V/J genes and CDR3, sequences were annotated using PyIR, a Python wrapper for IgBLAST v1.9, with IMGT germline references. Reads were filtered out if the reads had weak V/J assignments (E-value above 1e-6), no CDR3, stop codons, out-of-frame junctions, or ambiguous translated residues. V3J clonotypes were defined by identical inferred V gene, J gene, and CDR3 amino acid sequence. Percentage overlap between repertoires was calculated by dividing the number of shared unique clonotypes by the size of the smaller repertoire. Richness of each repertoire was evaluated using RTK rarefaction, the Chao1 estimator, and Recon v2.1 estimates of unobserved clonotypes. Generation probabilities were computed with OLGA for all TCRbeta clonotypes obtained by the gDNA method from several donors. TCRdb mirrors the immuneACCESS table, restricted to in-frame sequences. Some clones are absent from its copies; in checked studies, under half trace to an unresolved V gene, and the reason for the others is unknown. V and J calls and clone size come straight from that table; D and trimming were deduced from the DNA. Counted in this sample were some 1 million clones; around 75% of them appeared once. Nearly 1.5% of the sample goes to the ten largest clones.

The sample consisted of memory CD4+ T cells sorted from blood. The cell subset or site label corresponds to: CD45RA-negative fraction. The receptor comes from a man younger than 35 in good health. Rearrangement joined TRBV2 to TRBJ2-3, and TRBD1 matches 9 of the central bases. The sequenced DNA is TGTGCCAGCCGATGGACAGGGGGCACAGATACGCAGTATTTT. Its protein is CASRWTGGTDTQYF.